Included here is one T cell receptor beta chain sequence, with context. Its antigen remains unknown. The germline gives CDR1 MNHEY, CDR2 SMNVEV (reference sequence). The CDR3 is made up of 15 amino acids. V lost 4 bases to trimming and J lost 8 bases; unmatched junction nucleotides: 9. This sample is part of a study of T-cell reconstitution after alpha-beta-depleted transplantation in children. Study findings and constraints: Most T-cell counts and diversity one year after the transplant came from T cells that were newly produced.

Library preparation (for TCRbeta) was performed with unique molecular identifiers. TCRdb independently ran MiXCR on the PCR reads; one entry per CDR3 protein. This repertoire shows fewer than 750,000 distinct CDR3 sequences, roughly 27% found once; its top ten account for around 36%. The sequenced sample was PBMCs, obtained before TCRalphabeta/CD19-depleted stem cell transplant. This sequence originates from a boy younger than two with Wiskott-Aldrich syndrome, due to receive a stem cell transplant. This chain connects TRBV27 to TRBJ2-1; 9 bases line up with TRBD2. The CDR3 region is CASSWREGQKYEQFF. Here the CDR3 DNA reads TGTGCCAGCAGTTGGCGGGAGGGCCAAAAGTATGAGCAGTTCTTC.